The rows below give T cell receptor beta chains drawn from one sample of a study of blood T cell repertoires in COVID-19. The table came from immunoSEQ multiplex PCR; TCRdb's copy has only in-frame clones and leaves some out. The sample yields about 95,000 clones, more than 75% seen once. The specimen sequenced was peripheral blood. Every receptor here comes from a human donor in a cohort sampled during active COVID-19. Both conserved end residues are part of each CDR3. The order of the fields is J gene, V gene, clone size, D gene, CDR3 protein, CDR3 DNA. The D gene is left open where the match is weak. Size tells how often a clone was seen (once, few, many) or the class of an expanded clone, and some rows leave it out.

TRBJ2-1 | TRBV12-5 | . | TRBD1 | CASTSIGQDIEEQFF | TGTGCTAGTACTTCAATCGGACAGGATATCGAAGAGCAGTTCTTC
TRBJ1-5 | TRBV2 | . | TRBD1 | CASSKDRVRQPQHF | TGTGCCAGCAGTAAGGACAGGGTTCGGCAGCCCCAGCATTTT
TRBJ2-5 | TRBV18 | . | . | CASSPKGVRETQYF | TGTGCCAGCTCACCAAAGGGGGTACGGGAGACCCAGTACTTC
TRBJ2-3 | TRBV19 | . | TRBD1 | CASSRADRGGTDTQYF | TGTGCCAGTAGTAGGGCGGACAGGGGAGGCACAGATACGCAGTATTTT
TRBJ1-1 | TRBV11-2 | . | TRBD1 | CASCRTGAMNTEAFF | TGTGCCAGCTGCCGGACAGGGGCTATGAACACTGAAGCTTTCTTT
TRBJ2-5 | TRBV27 | . | TRBD2 | CASRRRWGEGETQYF | TGTGCCAGCAGGCGTCGTTGGGGGGAGGGGGAGACCCAGTACTTC
TRBJ1-3 | TRBV29-1 | . | . | CSVVLTALRGNTIYF | TGCAGCGTTGTCCTGACGGCATTGAGGGGAAACACCATATATTTT
TRBJ1-3 | TRBV6-5 | . | . | CASTRVGNTIYF | TGTGCCAGCACCAGGGTTGGAAACACCATATATTTT
TRBJ2-3 | TRBV18 | once | TRBD1 | CASSPPGQGPTDTQYF | TGTGCCAGCTCACCACCCGGACAGGGCCCCACAGATACGCAGTATTTT
TRBJ2-7 | TRBV6-2/TRBV6-3 | . | TRBD1 | CASSYLRTTDRPHEQYF | TGTGCCAGCAGTTACCTACGGACCACGGACAGGCCACACGAGCAGTACTTC
TRBJ1-4 | TRBV15 | . | . | CATSRDRGGVGEKLFF | TGTGCCACCAGCAGAGATCGGGGAGGGGTTGGTGAAAAACTGTTTTTT
TRBJ1-6 | TRBV5-4 | once | TRBD1 | CASSSRTGNNSPLHF | TGTGCCAGCAGCTCACGGACAGGGAATAATTCACCCCTCCACTTT
TRBJ1-1 | TRBV15 | . | TRBD1 | CATSRARQGGAFF | TGTGCCACCAGCAGAGCCAGACAGGGAGGAGCTTTCTTT
TRBJ1-6 | TRBV6-5 | once | . | CASSYSGGGSPLHF | TGTGCCAGCAGTTACTCAGGGGGTGGTTCACCCCTCCACTTT
TRBJ1-6 | TRBV30 | . | TRBD1 | CAWSVRAGGPPLHF | TGTGCCTGGAGTGTACGAGCAGGGGGCCCACCCCTCCACTTT
TRBJ2-7 | TRBV12-3/TRBV12-4 | . | TRBD1 | CASSPDRARVQYF | TGTGCCAGCAGCCCGGACAGGGCCAGGGTGCAGTACTTC
TRBJ2-2 | TRBV4-3 | . | TRBD1 | CASSQEGQGQARTGELFF | TGCGCCAGCAGCCAAGAGGGACAGGGGCAAGCGCGCACCGGGGAGCTGTTTTTT
TRBJ2-3 | TRBV19 | . | TRBD2 | CASKAGGATLFTDTQYF | TGTGCCAGTAAGGCGGGGGGGGCCACACTATTCACAGATACGCAGTATTTT
TRBJ1-5 | TRBV5-4 | . | TRBD1 | CASSLQGSQPQHF | TGTGCCAGCAGCTTACAGGGGTCTCAGCCCCAGCATTTT
TRBJ2-1 | TRBV24-1 | . | . | CATSAGGFSTNEQFF | TGTGCCACCAGCGCAGGTGGATTCTCCACCAATGAGCAGTTCTTC
TRBJ1-1 | TRBV9 | . | . | CASSVGGGGRTEAFF | TGTGCCAGCAGCGTAGGAGGAGGAGGGAGGACTGAAGCTTTCTTT
TRBJ1-5 | TRBV5-8 | . | TRBD1 | CASSLYPSAQTGLTQPQHF | TGTGCCAGCAGCTTGTACCCAAGCGCACAGACAGGGCTAACCCAGCCCCAGCATTTT
TRBJ2-7 | TRBV5-1 | . | . | CASSKGLSLSSSYEQYF | TGCGCCAGCAGTAAAGGACTAAGCCTTTCGAGCTCCTACGAGCAGTACTTC
TRBJ1-3 | TRBV5-1 | . | TRBD1 | CASSAGGVGNTIYF | TGCGCCAGCAGCGCAGGGGGAGTTGGAAACACCATATATTTT
TRBJ1-6 | TRBV5-4 | . | . | CASSLAQGNQPLHF | TGTGCCAGCAGCTTGGCCCAGGGCAATCAGCCCCTCCACTTT
TRBJ1-2 | TRBV30 | . | TRBD1 | CAWSSTGGAYGYTF | TGTGCCTGGAGTTCAACAGGGGGTGCCTATGGCTACACCTTC
TRBJ1-2 | TRBV29-1 | . | . | CSVDYETHGNYGYTF | TGCAGCGTTGATTACGAGACTCATGGTAACTATGGCTACACCTTC
TRBJ2-2 | TRBV28 | . | . | CASSWGANTGELFF | TGTGCCAGCAGTTGGGGGGCGAACACCGGGGAGCTGTTTTTT
TRBJ2-1 | TRBV7-8 | . | . | CASLGLAPNNEQFF | TGTGCCAGCTTGGGGCTAGCGCCCAACAATGAGCAGTTCTTC
TRBJ1-6 | TRBV19 | . | . | CASSRGGDSPLHF | TGTGCCAGTAGTCGAGGGGGGGACTCACCCCTCCACTTT